These 31 T cell receptor beta chains share one sample of origin, sequenced in a study of blood T cell repertoires in COVID-19. The data were produced by immunoSEQ multiplex PCR, yet TCRdb's version contains in-frame clones alone and is incomplete. The table shows roughly 100,000 clones, with 84% occurring only once. Sequencing was carried out using peripheral blood. These TCRs come from a woman aged 55-69 years with acute or convalescent COVID-19.

The chain carries TRBV11-1 and TRBJ2-5; 8 positions match TRBD2. Germline trimming cut 5 bases from V and 1 base from J; bases unmatched to any gene: 9. The germline V gene encodes CDR1 SGHAT and CDR2 FQDESV (reference sequence). CDR3 size: 16 residues. The CDR3: CASSRVARGVQETQYF. CDR3 DNA: TGTGCCAGCAGCCGCGTTGCGCGGGGGGTCCAAGAGACCCAGTACTTC.

The J gene is TRBJ2-3, the V gene TRBV30, with D hard to call. Germline V gene lookup returns CDR1 GTSNPN and CDR2 SVGIG (reference sequence). The ends were cut back, 4 bases at V and 0 bases at J, with 14 bases in the middle. This CDR3 has 15 residues. CDR3: CAWKLGGSSTDTQYF. CDR3 DNA: TGTGCCTGGAAGTTAGGCGGAAGTAGCACAGATACGCAGTATTTT.

This chain uses TRBV2 with TRBJ2-1; 9 nucleotides line up with TRBD2. The CDR3 is 14 amino acids. J gave up 5 bases and V 4 bases, and 3 bases lay outside the gene matches. Germline V gives CDR1 SNHLY, CDR2 FYNNEI. The chain's CDR3 is CASSGRGGDNEQFF. Written as DNA, the CDR3 is TGTGCCAGCAGTGGGCGGGGGGGTGACAATGAGCAGTTCTTC.

The chain links TRBV6-6 to TRBJ1-5; the D is unclear. CDR1 is MNHNY and CDR2 is SVGAGI in the germline V gene (reference sequence). V was cut by 9 bases and J by 1 base, with 13 bases left in between. The CDR3 extends over 14 amino acids. CDR3 residues: CASKETSSNQPQHF. CDR3 bases: TGTGCCAGTAAAGAGACATCGAGCAATCAGCCCCAGCATTTT.

The CDR3: CASSSGHYNEQFF. The CDR3 DNA follows: TGCGCCAGCAGCTCCGGACACTACAATGAGCAGTTCTTC. The chain uses TRBV5-1 and TRBJ2-1; possibly TRBD1 for D (5 bases). Germline loops: CDR1 SGHRS, CDR2 YFSETQ. V shed 3 bases and J shed 3 bases, with 7 bases lying between them. The CDR3 contains 13 residues.

For the CDR3, the DNA is TGTGCCAGTAGTATACGGGGGAGCTCTGGAAACACCATATATTTT. Encoded protein: CASSIRGSSGNTIYF. The rearrangement links TRBV19 to TRBJ1-3, with TRBD1 as a possible D gene (5 bases). Germline CDR1 LNHDA, CDR2 SQIVND (reference sequence). This CDR3 is 15 amino acids long. Trimming shortened V by 2 bases and J by 0 bases, and 8 bases separated the two germline ends. Using reference TRBV19 and TRBJ1-3 for the parts outside the CDR3, the full variable domain is DGGITQSPKYLFRKEGQNVTLSCEQNLNHDAMYWYRQDPGQGLRLIYYSQIVNDFQKGDIAEGYSVSREKKESFPLTVTSAQKNPTAFYLCASSIRGSSGNTIYFGEGSWLTVV.

This chain joins TRBV7-9 and TRBJ1-2; 8 bases agree with TRBD1. V shed 5 bases and J 4 bases; nucleotides not matched to a gene: 6. Germline loops: CDR1 SEHNR, CDR2 FQNEAQ (reference sequence). The CDR3 covers 14 residues. Here the CDR3 reads CASSARTGFYGYTF. For the CDR3, the DNA is TGTGCCAGCAGCGCCCGGACAGGGTTCTATGGCTACACCTTC.

J is TRBJ1-1 and V is TRBV3-1 (or the pseudogene TRBV3-2); TRBD1 matches at 9 bases. J was trimmed by 11 bases and V by 10 bases; bases with no gene match: 17. This CDR3 is built from 14 residues. CDR1 is LGHDT, CDR2 YNNKEL, per germline (reference sequence). CDR3 loop: CATGSQDRGLYAFF. The DNA of the CDR3 is TGTGCCACAGGATCTCAGGACAGGGGATTGTATGCTTTCTTT.

The chain couples TRBV3-1 (or the pseudogene TRBV3-2) to TRBJ2-5; perhaps TRBD1 as D (5 bases). The V end lost 4 bases, the J end lost 1 base, and 13 bases lay between the germline ends. The CDR3 is 15 amino acids. From germline, CDR1 is LGHDT and CDR2 YNNKEL (reference sequence). In DNA, the CDR3 is TGTGCCAGCAGCCTCCACTTAGGGGTCCAAGAGACCCAGTACTTC. This codes for CASSLHLGVQETQYF.

The CDR3 protein is CASSLSVNTEAFF. The CDR3 DNA sequence: TGCGCCAGCAGCTTGTCTGTGAACACTGAAGCTTTCTTT. The chain joins TRBV5-1 to TRBJ1-1; D ambiguous. The CDR3 sequence is 13 residues long. Germline-derived CDR1 and CDR2 are SGHRS and YFSETQ. Trimming removed 1 base from V and 0 bases from J, with 4 bases in between.

The chain links TRBV3-1 (or the pseudogene TRBV3-2) to TRBJ1-5; 9 nucleotides agree with TRBD1. Unmatched junction bases numbered 6, after V lost 4 bases and J lost 2 bases. There are 16 residues in the CDR3. Germline-derived CDR1 and CDR2 are LGHDT and YNNKEL (reference sequence). CDR3: CASSPQGAVGNQPQHF. The CDR3 DNA follows: TGTGCCAGCAGCCCACAGGGGGCGGTAGGCAATCAGCCCCAGCATTTT.

This clone has more than one count but fewer than ten. The rearrangement joins TRBV6-1 to TRBJ2-7; 8 bases are a match to TRBD2. Germline CDR1 and CDR2: MNHNS and SASEGT. Trimming at V came to 2 bases and at J to 2 bases, leaving 8 bases not matched to a gene. This CDR3 has 16 amino acids. CDR3 sequence reads: CASSEWEAGAPYEQYF. CDR3 sequence (DNA): TGTGCCAGCAGTGAATGGGAAGCGGGAGCTCCCTACGAGCAGTACTTC.

The J gene is TRBJ1-5, the V gene TRBV28; the match to TRBD1 covers 7 bases. CDR1 and CDR2 (germline): MDHEN, SYDVKM. Trimming took 6 bases from V and 2 from J; bases not matched to a gene: 10. This CDR3 comprises 16 residues. The CDR3 DNA sequence: TGTGCCAGCAGAAAAGCAGGGGGTTTGGGCAATCAGCCCCAGCATTTT. It is translated as CASRKAGGLGNQPQHF.

V is TRBV25-1 and J is TRBJ2-3; 8 nucleotides align to TRBD2. The germline V gene encodes CDR1 MGHDK and CDR2 SYGVNS. V shed 5 bases and J 0 bases; nucleotides not matched to a gene: 4. This CDR3 region has 15 residues. The CDR3 sequence: CASSLSGGSTDTQYF. In DNA form, the CDR3 reads TGTGCCAGCAGTTTGAGCGGGGGCAGCACAGATACGCAGTATTTT. Variable domain in full (rest from reference TRBV25-1 and TRBJ2-3): EADIYQTPRYLVIGTGKKITLECSQTMGHDKMYWYQQDPGMELHLIHYSYGVNSTEKGDLSSESTVSRIRTEHFPLTLESARPSHTSQYLCASSLSGGSTDTQYFGPGTRLTVL.

CDR3 sequence reads: CASSLGGGAETQYF. For the CDR3, the DNA is TGTGCCAGCAGCTTAGGCGGGGGGGCTGAGACCCAGTACTTC. The J gene is TRBJ2-5, the V gene TRBV7-2; 9 nucleotides line up with TRBD2. The CDR3 length is 14 residues. The germline CDR1 and CDR2 sequences are SGHTA and FQGNSA. V shed 1 base and J 5 bases; nucleotides not matched to a gene: 2.

This sequence joins TRBV11-2 and TRBJ2-6; D may be TRBD1 (6 bases). Germline V gene sequence: CDR1 SGHAT, CDR2 FQNNGV. This CDR3 is 18 amino acids long. Trimming removed 5 bases from V and 4 bases from J, with 21 bases in between. CDR3 sequence (DNA): TGTGCCAGCAGCCTTAAAACAGGGTGGCCGGTCGGGGCCAACGTCCTGACTTTC. It encodes CASSLKTGWPVGANVLTF.

The count of this clone is one. The chain is built from TRBV5-1 and TRBJ2-3; 9 bases map to TRBD1. The trim removed 4 bases at V and 0 bases at J, leaving 3 bases unmatched. In germline, CDR1 is SGHRS, CDR2 YFSETQ. The CDR3 loop spans 15 amino acids. Here the CDR3 DNA reads TGCGCCAGCAGCCCTGGGACAGGGAGCACAGATACGCAGTATTTT. As protein: CASSPGTGSTDTQYF. The whole variable domain, remainder taken from reference TRBV5-1 and TRBJ2-3, is KAGVTQTPRYLIKTRGQQVTLSCSPISGHRSVSWYQQTPGQGLQFLFEYFSETQRNKGNFPGRFSGRQFSNSRSEMNVSTLELGDSALYLCASSPGTGSTDTQYFGPGTRLTVL.

V is TRBV11-2 and J is TRBJ2-3; 7 positions agree with TRBD2. The length of the CDR3 is 15 residues. The ends lost 0 bases at V and 3 bases at J; junction bases unmatched: 3. CDR1 is SGHAT and CDR2 is FQNNGV in the germline V gene. The chain's CDR3 is CASSLDPAGTDTQYF. The CDR3 DNA follows: TGTGCCAGCAGCTTAGATCCAGCGGGGACAGATACGCAGTATTTT. The entire variable domain, with the rest obtained from reference TRBV11-2 and TRBJ2-3, is as follows: EAGVAQSPRYKIIEKRQSVAFWCNPISGHATLYWYQQILGQGPKLLIQFQNNGVVDDSQLPKDRFSAERLKGVDSTLKIQPAKLEDSAVYLCASSLDPAGTDTQYFGPGTRLTVL.

V usage is TRBV3-1 (or the pseudogene TRBV3-2) and J usage is TRBJ2-5; 12 nucleotides match TRBD2. The V segment lost 4 bases and the J segment 5 bases; nucleotides outside the gene matches: 11. From germline, CDR1 is LGHDT and CDR2 YNNKEL (reference sequence). This CDR3 has 17 residues. CDR3 DNA: TGTGCCAGCAGCCGCGGACTAGCGGGGCCTTCCGAGGAGACCCAGTACTTC. The encoded protein is CASSRGLAGPSEETQYF.

The chain employs TRBV2 and TRBJ2-5; maybe TRBD2 (6 bases). Per the germline V gene, CDR1 is SNHLY and CDR2 is FYNNEI. The CDR3 is 18 amino acids. Between the trimmed V and J ends, which lost 4 bases and 1 base, there was a span of 22 bases. Here the CDR3 DNA reads TGTGCCAGCAGTGCTCTATTCGCAGGAGGAGGGATCCAAGAGACCCAGTACTTC. Residues: CASSALFAGGGIQETQYF.

J is TRBJ1-2 and V is TRBV28, with TRBD1 matching 7 bases. The CDR3 has 17 amino acids. J lost 2 bases, V lost 2 bases, and 11 bases had no gene match. Germline-derived CDR1 and CDR2 are MDHEN and SYDVKM. The CDR3 loop reads CASSLTGQATYNYGYTF. DNA of the CDR3: TGTGCCAGCAGTTTAACAGGACAGGCTACGTACAACTATGGCTACACCTTC.

The chain has TRBV6-5 and TRBJ2-1; 7 bases agree with TRBD2. Germline CDR1 reads MNHEY; CDR2 reads SVGAGI. V shed 6 bases and J 2 bases; nucleotides not matched to a gene: 4. The CDR3 covers 14 residues. Written as DNA, the CDR3 is TGTGCCAGCAGACCTAGCGGAACCTACAATGAGCAGTTCTTC. As protein: CASRPSGTYNEQFF.

The rearrangement joins TRBV12-3 or TRBV12-4 to TRBJ1-5; D uncertain. Trimming removed 7 bases from V and 2 bases from J, with 6 bases in between. The CDR3 extends over 12 amino acids. The chain's CDR3 is CASTLGNQPQHF. CDR3 DNA: TGTGCCAGCACGTTAGGCAATCAGCCCCAGCATTTT.

The CDR3 sequence is CASSAGTGTRSNQPQHF. The DNA for the CDR3 is TGTGCCAGCAGCGCCGGGACAGGGACGAGGAGCAATCAGCCCCAGCATTTT. V usage is TRBV5-6 and J usage is TRBJ1-5; 9 bases map to TRBD1. Germline CDR1 SGHDT, CDR2 YYEEEE. Trimming at V came to 4 bases and at J to 1 base, leaving 9 bases not matched to a gene. The CDR3 totals 17 residues.

This clone was counted a single time. CDR3 coding DNA: TGTGCCAGCAGTTTATCCCCGGGGGTCTCAGTCTATGGCTACACCTTC. Its protein is CASSLSPGVSVYGYTF. V is TRBV28 and J is TRBJ1-2; TRBD1 is a possible D gene (5 bases). Germline V lookup: CDR1 MDHEN, CDR2 SYDVKM. Trimming shortened V by 1 base and J by 4 bases, and 16 bases separated the two germline ends. This CDR3 is built from 16 residues.

This clone appeared a single time. This sequence joins TRBV7-9 and TRBJ1-3; D ambiguous. The V end was cut by 5 bases, the J end by 7 bases, with 18 bases between. The CDR3 is 15 residues long. Germline CDR1 and CDR2: SEHNR and FQNEAQ (reference sequence). CDR3 in DNA: TGTGCCAGCAGCCCAGGCGGCTTGAGGGAGAACACCATATATTTT. Its protein product is CASSPGGLRENTIYF.

This clone was observed a handful of times. The genes are TRBV7-9 and TRBJ1-1, with D tentatively TRBD1 (5 bases). V dropped 4 bases and J dropped 8 bases, with 26 bases sitting between them. Germline lookup yields CDR1 SEHNR and CDR2 FQNEAQ (reference sequence). The CDR3 loop spans 17 amino acids. The CDR3: CASSSPSAVGASNEAFF. The CDR3 DNA reads TGTGCCAGCAGCTCCCCCAGTGCGGTAGGGGCCTCGAACGAAGCTTTCTTT.

This chain links TRBV19 with TRBJ1-5; no reliable D call. The CDR3 has 12 amino acids. CDR1 LNHDA and CDR2 SQIVND come from the germline V gene (reference sequence). V was pared by 5 bases and J by 4 bases, with 6 bases between. DNA for the CDR3: TGTGCCAGTAGTCCCCAGAATCAGCCCCAGCATTTT. Translation gives CASSPQNQPQHF. Variable domain in full (rest from reference TRBV19 and TRBJ1-5): DGGITQSPKYLFRKEGQNVTLSCEQNLNHDAMYWYRQDPGQGLRLIYYSQIVNDFQKGDIAEGYSVSREKKESFPLTVTSAQKNPTAFYLCASSPQNQPQHFGDGTRLSIL.

The rearrangement links TRBV9 to TRBJ1-4; no clear D. V was trimmed by 0 bases and J by 2 bases, leaving 5 bases between them. Looked up from germline, CDR1 is SGDLS and CDR2 is YYNGEE. This CDR3 spans 14 amino acids. CDR3 amino acids: CASSVAPTNEKLFF. Written as DNA, the CDR3 is TGTGCCAGCAGCGTAGCCCCTACTAATGAAAAACTGTTTTTT.

The rearrangement links TRBV2 to TRBJ1-6, with D possibly being TRBD1 (5 bases). CDR1 and CDR2 (germline): SNHLY, FYNNEI. The germline V and J ends were trimmed by 1 base and 9 bases, with 10 bases remaining between them. This CDR3 is 14 amino acids long. CDR3 sequence reads: CASSEGSGLSPLHF. The CDR3 coding sequence is TGTGCCAGCAGTGAAGGTTCAGGGCTTTCACCCCTCCACTTT.

This clone was counted once. The chain is built from TRBV19 and TRBJ2-7, with D maybe TRBD2 (5 bases). V was shortened by 5 bases and J by 3 bases, with 17 bases between the two germline ends. The CDR3 contains 15 residues. Germline V gene data show CDR1 as LNHDA and CDR2 as SQIVND (reference sequence). This chain's CDR3 is CASSEQDSGVYEQYF. The CDR3 bases are TGTGCCAGTAGTGAGCAGGACTCCGGGGTCTACGAGCAGTACTTC.